This T cell receptor (beta chain) was documented in a study of blood T cell repertoires in COVID-19. TCRdb's copy holds only in-frame clones and misses some; the assay was immunoSEQ multiplex PCR. The sample has over 80,000 clones, 74% seen once. With 6 bases clipped from V and 3 bases from J, the junction kept 24 bases outside the gene matches. In germline, CDR1 is SGDLS, CDR2 YYNGEE. The CDR3 extends over 19 amino acids. The specimen sequenced was peripheral blood. This chain joins TRBV9 and TRBJ2-7; 7 bases fit TRBD1. This receptor was taken from a man between 70 and 80 years old with COVID-19, enrolled during active disease. In DNA form, the CDR3 reads TGTGCCAGCAACGTCAAATCCGACAGGGTCCTTACCTCCCGCTACGAGCAGTACTTC. Protein: CASNVKSDRVLTSRYEQYF.